These 27 T cell receptor beta chains were all obtained from the same sample, sequenced in a study of T cells after yellow fever vaccination. TCRdb used MiXCR to reprocess the 5' RACE reads, holding one entry per CDR3 protein. The sample holds 400,000 or so distinct CDR3 sequences, 15% to 20% seen once. Sequenced here: PBMCs, sampled before the yellow fever booster vaccination. The source is a man younger than 30 who received the YFV17D yellow fever vaccine.

The chain recombines TRBV7-9 with TRBJ1-3, with D tentatively TRBD1 (6 bases). This CDR3 has 13 residues. V lost 7 bases and J 4 bases, leaving 11 bases between the germline ends. The germline V gene encodes CDR1 SEHNR and CDR2 FQNEAQ (reference sequence). The CDR3 loop reads CASTRGPGNTIYF. The CDR3 nucleotides are TGTGCCAGCACGCGGGGGCCCGGAAACACCATATATTTT.

This clonotype was seen more than once but under ten times. The rearrangement uses TRBV7-2 and TRBJ2-1; the D call may be TRBD1 or TRBD2 (5 bases each). V was trimmed by 1 base and J by 2 bases, leaving 12 bases between them. CDR3 size: 16 residues. CDR1 and CDR2 from the germline V gene are SGHTA and FQGNSA. CDR3 amino acids: CASSLDGADAYNEQFF. As DNA, the CDR3 is TGTGCCAGCAGCTTAGACGGGGCCGACGCCTACAATGAGCAGTTCTTC.

V and J are TRBV6-1 and TRBJ2-4; a possible D gene is TRBD2 (6 bases). Germline CDR1 reads MNHNS; CDR2 reads SASEGT. Trimming took 2 bases from V and 15 from J, leaving 17 bases between them. The CDR3 runs to 13 residues. CDR3 sequence: CASSESFSGIGYF. In DNA, the CDR3 is TGTGCCAGCAGTGAATCGTTTAGCGGCATCGGGTACTTC.

This clonotype was observed a few times. J is TRBJ2-7 and V is TRBV10-2; 12 positions match TRBD2. This CDR3 has 13 residues. Germline CDR1 reads WSHSY; CDR2 reads SAAADI. With V trimmed by 6 bases and J by 5 bases, 2 bases remained unmatched. DNA for the CDR3: TGCGCCAGCAGACTAGCGGGGGGCCACGAGCAGTACGTC. It codes for CASRLAGGHEQYV.

In its sample, this clonotype was seen a few times. J is TRBJ2-1 and V is TRBV2; D gene uncertain. In germline, CDR1 is SNHLY, CDR2 FYNNEI. V was clipped by 6 bases and J by 6 bases, with 6 bases between them. The CDR3 loop spans 11 amino acids. The CDR3 region is CASRASNEQFF. The CDR3 DNA is TGTGCCAGCAGGGCGAGCAATGAGCAGTTCTTC.

This clonotype was observed at least ten times. This chain uses TRBV20-1 with TRBJ2-1, with D unclear. Trimming removed 6 bases from V and 3 bases from J, with 18 bases in between. The germline gives CDR1 DFQATT, CDR2 SNEGSKA (reference sequence). The length of the CDR3 is 15 residues. CDR3 nucleotides: TGCAGTGCCCCGAACCTGGGGTCGGGCTACAATGAGCAGTTCTTC. The encoded protein is CSAPNLGSGYNEQFF.

This sequence joins TRBV6-5 and TRBJ2-3; TRBD1 might be the D (6 bases). V shed 6 bases and J shed 3 bases, with 16 bases lying between them. The CDR3 consists of 15 residues. Per the germline V gene, CDR1 is MNHEY and CDR2 is SVGAGI. The CDR3 loop is CASSRLQGTTDTQYF. CDR3 nucleotides: TGTGCCAGCAGCCGACTACAGGGAACGACAGATACGCAGTATTTT.

This clonotype was recorded a few times. This chain connects TRBV4-2 to TRBJ2-6; D unresolved. This CDR3 contains 18 residues. With 0 bases removed from V and 0 bases from J, the gap between germline ends came to 12 bases. CDR1 LGHNA and CDR2 YNFKEQ come from the germline V gene. Here the CDR3 reads CASSQDVAQSSGANVLTF. The CDR3 DNA sequence: TGTGCCAGCAGCCAAGATGTGGCCCAGAGCTCTGGGGCCAACGTCCTGACTTTC.

This clonotype was seen more than once but under ten times. The V call is TRBV7-2, the J call TRBJ1-2; D not resolved. CDR1 is SGHTA and CDR2 is FQGNSA in the germline V gene. The CDR3 has 12 amino acids. Trimming cost V 2 bases and J 8 bases, with 9 bases left between them. CDR3 nucleotides: TGTGCCAGCAGCTTACCGGGCCCAGGCTACACCTTC. Translating gives CASSLPGPGYTF.

This clonotype was counted only a few times. The chain couples TRBV9 to TRBJ1-2; D might be TRBD1 (5 bases). The CDR3 contains 15 residues. V was clipped by 3 bases and J by 2 bases, with 14 bases between them. Per germline, CDR1 SGDLS and CDR2 YYNGEE. For the CDR3, the DNA is TGTGCCAGCAGCGGACTGGGGACCGGCAACTATGGCTACACCTTC. It encodes CASSGLGTGNYGYTF. The whole variable domain, remainder taken from reference TRBV9 and TRBJ1-2, is DSGVTQTPKHLITATGQRVTLRCSPRSGDLSVYWYQQSLDQGLQFLIQYYNGEERAKGNILERFSAQQFPDLHSELNLSSLELGDSALYFCASSGLGTGNYGYTFGSGTRLTVV.

This clonotype was seen more than once but under ten times. The chain links TRBV28 to TRBJ2-3, with a tentative D call TRBD1 (6 bases). V gave up 1 base and J gave up 0 bases, with 11 bases separating them. This CDR3 is 16 amino acids long. Germline-derived CDR1 and CDR2 are MDHEN and SYDVKM. The CDR3 DNA sequence: TGTGCCAGCAGTTTATCGAGGGGGATGAGCACAGATACGCAGTATTTT. Protein sequence: CASSLSRGMSTDTQYF.

The chain is built from TRBV20-1 and TRBJ2-1; the match to TRBD2 covers 8 bases. Losses at the gene ends were 5 bases for V and 0 bases for J; bases not matched to a gene: 6. Germline values: CDR1 DFQATT, CDR2 SNEGSKA (reference sequence). CDR3 size: 15 residues. CDR3 nucleotides: TGCAGTGCTGCGACTAGCGCTAGCTCCTACAATGAGCAGTTCTTC. Protein product: CSAATSASSYNEQFF.

This clonotype showed up just a few times. The CDR3 region is CASSLGAAQETQYF. CDR3 nucleotide sequence: TGTGCCAGCAGCTTAGGGGCAGCCCAAGAGACCCAGTACTTC. The V gene is TRBV7-6, the J gene TRBJ2-5; no clear D. Germline CDR1 reads SGHVS; CDR2 reads FNYEAQ. Trimming took off 1 base at V and 1 base at J, with 7 bases between the two ends. There are 14 residues in the CDR3.

This clonotype showed up just a few times. The chain uses TRBV5-1 and TRBJ1-2; 8 nucleotides align to TRBD1. The CDR3 runs to 15 residues. From germline, CDR1 is SGHRS and CDR2 YFSETQ. With 4 bases clipped from V and 5 bases from J, the junction kept 10 bases outside the gene matches. CDR3: CASSSQGAQAYGYTF. CDR3 bases: TGCGCCAGCAGCAGCCAGGGGGCGCAGGCTTATGGCTACACCTTC.

This clonotype has only a few counts. The chain carries TRBV28 and TRBJ2-4; 8 bases fit TRBD1. The CDR3 has 15 amino acids. V shed 6 bases and J 0 bases; nucleotides not matched to a gene: 4. Germline V gene lookup returns CDR1 MDHEN and CDR2 SYDVKM. DNA of the CDR3: TGTGCCAGCAGAATTCAGGGGGCAGCCAAAAACATTCAGTACTTC. Its translation is CASRIQGAAKNIQYF.

The sample holds a few counts of this clonotype. The rearrangement links TRBV15 to TRBJ2-3; D is ambiguous. Germline CDR1 is LNHNV and CDR2 is YYDKDF (reference sequence). Deletions cut 0 bases from V and 4 bases from J, with 8 bases between. This CDR3 contains 14 residues. The CDR3 here is CATSRDPGSDTQYF. Written as DNA, the CDR3 is TGTGCCACCAGCAGAGACCCAGGATCAGATACGCAGTATTTT.

The rearrangement links TRBV5-1 to TRBJ1-2, with D possibly TRBD1 on 6 matching bases. Germline loops: CDR1 SGHRS, CDR2 YFSETQ. The CDR3 loop spans 15 amino acids. V shed 4 bases and J shed 0 bases, with 13 bases lying between them. CDR3 sequence: CASSNTGLPNYGYTF. CDR3 sequence (DNA): TGCGCCAGCAGCAATACAGGGTTACCTAACTATGGCTACACCTTC.

This clonotype occurred a few times. The rearrangement links TRBV18 to TRBJ1-5; 10 nucleotides agree with TRBD1. CDR3 length: 15 residues. Germline V gene lookup returns CDR1 KGHSH and CDR2 LQKENI. V was clipped by 5 bases and J by 5 bases; unmatched bases: 6. Written as DNA, the CDR3 is TGTGCCAGCTCAACGACAGGGGGCTTAGATCAGCCCCAGCATTTT. Translated, it gives CASSTTGGLDQPQHF.

The CDR3 coding sequence is TGCGCCAGCAGCTTGGAAGTAGCGGACAATGAGCAGTTCTTC. The encoded protein is CASSLEVADNEQFF. This chain connects TRBV5-1 to TRBJ2-1, with D possibly matching TRBD2 (6 bases). This CDR3 contains 14 residues. V lost 0 bases to trimming and J lost 5 bases, with 9 bases between them. Germline V gene sequence: CDR1 SGHRS, CDR2 YFSETQ.

J is TRBJ2-3 and V is TRBV6-5, with 8 bases lining up with TRBD1. The ends lost 2 bases at V and 1 base at J; junction bases unmatched: 5. Germline CDR1 reads MNHEY; CDR2 reads SVGAGI. The CDR3 consists of 16 residues. The DNA of the CDR3 is TGTGCCAGCAGTTACATCGGGACAGGTGGCACAGATACGCAGTATTTT. Amino acid sequence: CASSYIGTGGTDTQYF.

V is TRBV5-1 and J is TRBJ2-3, with 7 bases identical to TRBD2. This CDR3 has 16 residues. J lost 2 bases, V lost 0 bases, and 6 bases had no gene match. Germline CDR1 and CDR2: SGHRS and YFSETQ. CDR3 coding DNA: TGCGCCAGCAGCTTGGTAACAGCGGGGTTCACAGATACGCAGTATTTT. Translated: CASSLVTAGFTDTQYF.

A few counts support this clonotype. The chain has TRBV29-1 and TRBJ2-5; weak D call: TRBD2 (6 bases). V lost 4 bases and J lost 4, with 10 bases in between. The germline V gene encodes CDR1 SQVTM and CDR2 ANQGSEA. CDR3 length: 12 residues. Written as DNA, the CDR3 is TGCAGCGTTGCCACCGGGGGAGAGACCCAGTACTTC. It translates to CSVATGGETQYF.

This clonotype was counted at least ten times. The V call is TRBV28, the J call TRBJ2-5; 7 nucleotides agree with TRBD1. V dropped 6 bases and J dropped 4; count of bases not matched to a gene: 14. CDR1 is MDHEN and CDR2 is SYDVKM in the germline V gene. The CDR3 extends over 16 amino acids. CDR3 coding DNA: TGTGCCAGCAGCCGCGAGGGGACAGACGCTCGAGAGACCCAGTACTTC. Residues: CASSREGTDARETQYF.

This rearrangement joins TRBV4-3 to TRBJ1-5; D ambiguous. Trimming stripped 4 bases from V and 2 bases from J, with 12 bases between. In germline, CDR1 is LGHNA, CDR2 YSLEER. The CDR3 sequence is 15 residues long. The DNA of the CDR3 is TGCGCCAGCAGCCCTCTTATGGGTGGCAATCAGCCCCAGCATTTT. Its protein is CASSPLMGGNQPQHF.

The chain's CDR3 is CASSEQGSVSPLHF. The DNA for the CDR3 is TGTGCCAGCAGCGAACAGGGTTCTGTCTCACCCCTCCACTTT. The J gene is TRBJ1-6, the V gene TRBV9; tentative D call: TRBD1 (6 bases). With 3 bases removed from V and 10 bases from J, the gap between germline ends came to 14 bases. CDR3 size: 14 residues. CDR1 and CDR2 (germline): SGDLS, YYNGEE.

This clonotype has only a few counts. V usage is TRBV15 and J usage is TRBJ2-3; TRBD1 agrees at 8 bases. Trimming took 3 bases from V and 2 from J; bases not matched to a gene: 4. CDR1 LNHNV and CDR2 YYDKDF come from the germline V gene (reference sequence). The CDR3 is 15 amino acids. Here the CDR3 DNA reads TGTGCCACCAGCAGCGACAGGGGTTACACAGATACGCAGTATTTT. This encodes CATSSDRGYTDTQYF.

This clonotype came up many times. This chain connects TRBV10-2 to TRBJ2-1; the D gene is possibly TRBD2 (5 bases). The length of the CDR3 is 13 residues. The germline V gene has CDR1 WSHSY and CDR2 SAAADI. The germline V and J ends were trimmed by 6 bases and 4 bases, with 10 bases remaining between them. The CDR3 nucleotides are TGCGCCAGCAGGACCGGGATGTACAATGAGCAGTTCTTC. Its translation is CASRTGMYNEQFF.